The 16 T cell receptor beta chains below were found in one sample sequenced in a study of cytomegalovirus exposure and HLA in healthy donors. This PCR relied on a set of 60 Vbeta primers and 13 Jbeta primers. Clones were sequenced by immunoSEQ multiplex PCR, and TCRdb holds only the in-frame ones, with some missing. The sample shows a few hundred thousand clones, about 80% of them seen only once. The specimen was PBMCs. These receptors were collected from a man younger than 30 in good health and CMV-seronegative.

CDR3 bases: TGTGCCTGGAGGGGGGGGACTAGCGGAGAGACAGATACGCAGTATTTT. Encoded protein: CAWRGGTSGETDTQYF. The chain links TRBV30 to TRBJ2-3; 11 positions match TRBD2. CDR1 and CDR2 (germline): GTSNPN, SVGIG (reference sequence). J gave up 3 bases and V 3 bases, and 8 bases lay outside the gene matches. This CDR3 has 16 residues.

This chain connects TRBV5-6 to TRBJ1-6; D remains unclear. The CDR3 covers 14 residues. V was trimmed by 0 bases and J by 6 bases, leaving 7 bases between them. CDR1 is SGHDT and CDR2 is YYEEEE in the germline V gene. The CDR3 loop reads CASSLGQVNSPLHF. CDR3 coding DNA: TGTGCCAGCAGCTTGGGGCAGGTTAATTCACCCCTCCACTTT.

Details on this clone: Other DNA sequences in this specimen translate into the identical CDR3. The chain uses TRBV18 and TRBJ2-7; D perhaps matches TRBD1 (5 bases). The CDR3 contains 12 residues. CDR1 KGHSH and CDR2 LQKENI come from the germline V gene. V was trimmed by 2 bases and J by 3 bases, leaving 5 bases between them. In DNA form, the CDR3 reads TGTGCCAGCTCACCAGACAGCTACGAGCAGTACTTC. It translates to CASSPDSYEQYF.

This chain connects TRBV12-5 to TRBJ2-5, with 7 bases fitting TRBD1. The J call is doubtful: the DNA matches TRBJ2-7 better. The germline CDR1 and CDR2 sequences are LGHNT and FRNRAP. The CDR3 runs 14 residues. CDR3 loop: CASGQGQNSYEQYF. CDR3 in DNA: TGTGCTAGTGGCCAGGGACAGAACTCCTACGAGCAGTACTTC.

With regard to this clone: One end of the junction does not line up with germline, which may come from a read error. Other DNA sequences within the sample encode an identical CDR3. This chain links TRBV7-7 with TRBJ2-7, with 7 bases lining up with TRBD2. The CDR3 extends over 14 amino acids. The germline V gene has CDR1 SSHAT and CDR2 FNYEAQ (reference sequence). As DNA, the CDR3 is TGTGCTAGCAGCTTAGGGGAGGGATCCTACGAGCAGTACTTC. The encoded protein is CASSLGEGSYEQYF.

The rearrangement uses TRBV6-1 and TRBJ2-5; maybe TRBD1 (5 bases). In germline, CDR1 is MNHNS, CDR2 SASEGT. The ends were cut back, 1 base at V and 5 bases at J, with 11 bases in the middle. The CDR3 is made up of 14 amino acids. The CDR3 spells CASSEGPGLETQYF. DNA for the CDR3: TGTGCCAGCAGTGAAGGGCCAGGGTTGGAGACCCAGTACTTC.

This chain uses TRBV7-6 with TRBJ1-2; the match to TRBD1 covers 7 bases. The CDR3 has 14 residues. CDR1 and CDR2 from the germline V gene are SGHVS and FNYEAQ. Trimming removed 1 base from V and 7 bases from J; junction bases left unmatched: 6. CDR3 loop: CASSLGGDRRGYTF. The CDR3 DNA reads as TGTGCCAGCAGCTTAGGAGGGGACAGACGTGGCTACACCTTC.

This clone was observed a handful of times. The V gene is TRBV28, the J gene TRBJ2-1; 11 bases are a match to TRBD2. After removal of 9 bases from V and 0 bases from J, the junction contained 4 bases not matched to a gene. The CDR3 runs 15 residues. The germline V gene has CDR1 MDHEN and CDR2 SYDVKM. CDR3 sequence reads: CASGTSGFSYNEQFF. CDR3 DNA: TGTGCCAGTGGGACTAGCGGCTTCTCCTACAATGAGCAGTTCTTC.

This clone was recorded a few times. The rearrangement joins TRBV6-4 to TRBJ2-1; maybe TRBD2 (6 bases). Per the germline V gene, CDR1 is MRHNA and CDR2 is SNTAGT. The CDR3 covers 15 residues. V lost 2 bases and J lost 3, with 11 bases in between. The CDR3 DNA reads TGTGCCAGCAGTGACGGGGCTAGCGACTACAATGAGCAGTTCTTC. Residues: CASSDGASDYNEQFF.

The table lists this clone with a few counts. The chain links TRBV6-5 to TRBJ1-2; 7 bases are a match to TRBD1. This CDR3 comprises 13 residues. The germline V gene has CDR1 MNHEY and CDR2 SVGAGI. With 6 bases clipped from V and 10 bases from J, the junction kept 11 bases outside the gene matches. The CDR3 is CASSPGTAVFYTF. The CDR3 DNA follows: TGTGCCAGCAGCCCAGGGACAGCGGTATTCTACACCTTC.

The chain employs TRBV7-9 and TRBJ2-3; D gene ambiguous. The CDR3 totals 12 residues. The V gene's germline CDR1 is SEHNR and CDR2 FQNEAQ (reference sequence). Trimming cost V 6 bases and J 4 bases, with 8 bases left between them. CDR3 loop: CASRYYPDTQYF. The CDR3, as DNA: TGTGCCAGCAGGTACTACCCAGATACGCAGTATTTT.

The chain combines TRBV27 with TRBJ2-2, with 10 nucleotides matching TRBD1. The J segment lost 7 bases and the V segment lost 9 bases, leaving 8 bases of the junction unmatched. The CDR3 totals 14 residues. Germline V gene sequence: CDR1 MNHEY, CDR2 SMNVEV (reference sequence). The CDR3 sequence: CASGGTGVLGELFF. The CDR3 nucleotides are TGTGCCAGTGGGGGGACAGGGGTCCTCGGGGAGCTGTTTTTT.

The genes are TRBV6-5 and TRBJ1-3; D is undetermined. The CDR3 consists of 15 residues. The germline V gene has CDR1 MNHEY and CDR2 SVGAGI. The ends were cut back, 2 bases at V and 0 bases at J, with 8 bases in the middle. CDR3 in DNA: TGTGCCAGCAGTTACGCCTATAGCTCTGGAAACACCATATATTTT. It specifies CASSYAYSSGNTIYF.

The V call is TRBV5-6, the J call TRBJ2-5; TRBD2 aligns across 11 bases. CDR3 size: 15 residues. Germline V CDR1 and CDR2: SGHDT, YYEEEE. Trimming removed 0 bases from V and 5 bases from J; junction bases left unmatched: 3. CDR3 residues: CASSLGLAGLETQYF. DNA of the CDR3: TGTGCCAGCAGCTTGGGACTAGCGGGGCTGGAGACCCAGTACTTC. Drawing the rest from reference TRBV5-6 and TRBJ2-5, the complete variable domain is DAGVTQSPTHLIKTRGQQVTLRCSPKSGHDTVSWYQQALGQGPQFIFQYYEEEERQRGNFPDRFSGHQFPNYSSELNVNALLLGDSALYLCASSLGLAGLETQYFGPGTRLLVL.

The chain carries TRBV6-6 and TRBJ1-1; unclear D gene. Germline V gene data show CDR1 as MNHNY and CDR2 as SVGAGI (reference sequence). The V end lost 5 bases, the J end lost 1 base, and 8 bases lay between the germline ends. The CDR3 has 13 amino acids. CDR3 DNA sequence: TGTGCCAGCAGTCTAGACGGGAACACTGAAGCTTTCTTT. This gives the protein CASSLDGNTEAFF.

DNA of the CDR3: TGTGCCAGCAGTTCCATCACGGGACAGGGTTCAACTAATGAAAAACTGTTTTTT. It is translated as CASSSITGQGSTNEKLFF. This chain uses TRBV27 with TRBJ1-4; 9 nucleotides match TRBD1. This CDR3 is built from 18 residues. V shed 4 bases and J 0 bases; nucleotides not matched to a gene: 9. The germline V gene has CDR1 MNHEY and CDR2 SMNVEV (reference sequence).